This T cell receptor (beta chain) was profiled in a study of response to subunit inactivated influenza vaccine. Between the trimmed V and J ends, which lost 0 bases and 5 bases, there was a span of 14 bases. This CDR3 spans 16 amino acids. CDR1 is LGHNA, CDR2 YNFKEQ, per germline. Using its own MiXCR run on the RT-PCR reads, TCRdb lists one record per CDR3 protein. The repertoire has approximately 570,000 distinct CDR3 sequences, approximately 7.7% of them found once; the top ten carry 10% to 15%. The sample here was PBMCs from blood, taken around 25 months after vaccination. This TCR was sampled from a man in his fifties or sixties who received an inactivated influenza vaccine. This chain uses TRBV4-2 with TRBJ2-1; unclear D gene. In DNA form, the CDR3 reads TGTGCCAGCAGCCAAGATTGGCTACCACCCAACAATGAGCAGTTCTTC. It yields the protein CASSQDWLPPNNEQFF.